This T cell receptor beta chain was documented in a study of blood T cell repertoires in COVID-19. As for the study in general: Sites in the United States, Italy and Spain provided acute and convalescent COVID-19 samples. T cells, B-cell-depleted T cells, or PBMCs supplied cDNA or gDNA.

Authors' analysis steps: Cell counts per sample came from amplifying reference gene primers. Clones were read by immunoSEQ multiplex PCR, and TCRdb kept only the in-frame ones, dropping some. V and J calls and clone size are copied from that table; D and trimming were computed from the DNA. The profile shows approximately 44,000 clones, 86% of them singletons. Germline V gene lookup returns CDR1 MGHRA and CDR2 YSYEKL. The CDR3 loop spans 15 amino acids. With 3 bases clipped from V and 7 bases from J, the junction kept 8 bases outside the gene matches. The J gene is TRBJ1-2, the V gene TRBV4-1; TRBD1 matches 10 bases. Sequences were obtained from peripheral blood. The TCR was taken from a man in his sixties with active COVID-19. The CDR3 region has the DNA TGCGCCAGCAGCCAGCCGGGACAGGGGAATCGTGGCTACACCTTC. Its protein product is CASSQPGQGNRGYTF.